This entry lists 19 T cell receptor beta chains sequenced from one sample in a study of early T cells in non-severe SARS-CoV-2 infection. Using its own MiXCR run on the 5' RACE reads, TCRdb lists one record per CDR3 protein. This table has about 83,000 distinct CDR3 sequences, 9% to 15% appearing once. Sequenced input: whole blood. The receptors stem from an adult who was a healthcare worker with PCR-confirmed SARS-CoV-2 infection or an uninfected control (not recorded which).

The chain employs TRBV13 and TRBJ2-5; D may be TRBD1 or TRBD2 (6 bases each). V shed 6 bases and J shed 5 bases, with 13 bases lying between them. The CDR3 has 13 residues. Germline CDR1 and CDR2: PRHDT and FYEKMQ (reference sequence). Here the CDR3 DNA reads TGTGCCAGCAGTATAACGGGGGCCGAGACCCAGTACTTC. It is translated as CASSITGAETQYF. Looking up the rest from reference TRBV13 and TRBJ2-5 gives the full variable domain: AAGVIQSPRHLIKEKRETATLKCYPIPRHDTVYWYQQGPGQDPQFLISFYEKMQSDKGSIPDRFSAQQFSDYHSELNMSSLELGDSALYFCASSITGAETQYFGPGTRLLVL.

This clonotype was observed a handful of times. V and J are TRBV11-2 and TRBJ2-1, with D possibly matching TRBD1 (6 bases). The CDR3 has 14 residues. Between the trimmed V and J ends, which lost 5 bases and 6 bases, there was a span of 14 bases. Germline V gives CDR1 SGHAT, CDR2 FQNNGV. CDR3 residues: CASSQTGPGNEQFF. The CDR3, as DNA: TGTGCCAGCAGCCAGACAGGTCCCGGCAATGAGCAGTTCTTC.

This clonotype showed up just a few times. The CDR3, as DNA: TGTGCCAGCAGCCTTCTAGCGACGAACACCGGGGAGCTGTTTTTT. It translates to CASSLLATNTGELFF. The genes are TRBV9 and TRBJ2-2, with a tentative D call TRBD2 (6 bases). Germline V gene data show CDR1 as SGDLS and CDR2 as YYNGEE. V dropped 4 bases and J dropped 0 bases, with 10 bases sitting between them. The CDR3 consists of 15 residues.

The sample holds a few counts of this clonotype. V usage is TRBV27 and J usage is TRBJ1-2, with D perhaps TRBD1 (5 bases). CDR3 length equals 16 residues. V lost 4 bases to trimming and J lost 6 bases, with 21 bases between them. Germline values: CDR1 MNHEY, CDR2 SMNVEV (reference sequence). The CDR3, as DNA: TGTGCCAGCAGTTCTCTCCGGGACCTCTCAGCTAATGGCTACACCTTC. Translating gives CASSSLRDLSANGYTF.

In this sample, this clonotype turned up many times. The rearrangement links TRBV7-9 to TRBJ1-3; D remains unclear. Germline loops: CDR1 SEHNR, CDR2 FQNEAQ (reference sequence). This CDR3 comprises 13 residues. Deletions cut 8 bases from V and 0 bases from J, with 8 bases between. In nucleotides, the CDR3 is TGTGCCAGCGACTACTCCTCTGGAAACACCATATATTTT. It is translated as CASDYSSGNTIYF.

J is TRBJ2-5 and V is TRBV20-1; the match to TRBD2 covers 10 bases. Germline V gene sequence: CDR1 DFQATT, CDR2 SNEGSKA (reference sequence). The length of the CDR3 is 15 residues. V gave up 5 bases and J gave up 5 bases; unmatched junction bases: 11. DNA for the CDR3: TGCAGTGCTTCACTAGCGGGAAGCCCAGGGGAGACCCAGTACTTC. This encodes CSASLAGSPGETQYF.

CDR3 amino acids: CASSLFKGNSYNEQFF. In DNA form, the CDR3 reads TGTGCCAGCAGCCTCTTTAAGGGTAACTCCTACAATGAGCAGTTCTTC. V usage is TRBV7-9 and J usage is TRBJ2-1; no definite D call. V lost 5 bases, J lost 0 bases, and 14 bases lay in between. The CDR3 consists of 16 residues. Germline CDR1 reads SEHNR; CDR2 reads FQNEAQ (reference sequence). Filled out from reference TRBV7-9 and TRBJ2-1, the complete variable domain reads DTGVSQNPRHKITKRGQNVTFRCDPISEHNRLYWYRQTLGQGPEFLTYFQNEAQLEKSRLLSDRFSAERPKGSFSTLEIQRTEQGDSAMYLCASSLFKGNSYNEQFFGPGTRLTVL.

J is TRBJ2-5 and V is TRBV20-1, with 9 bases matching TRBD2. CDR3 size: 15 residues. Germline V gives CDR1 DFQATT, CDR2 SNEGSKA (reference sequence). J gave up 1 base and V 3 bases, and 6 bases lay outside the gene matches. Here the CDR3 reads CSASGAGGPQETQYF. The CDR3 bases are TGCAGTGCTAGTGGAGCGGGAGGACCCCAAGAGACCCAGTACTTC.

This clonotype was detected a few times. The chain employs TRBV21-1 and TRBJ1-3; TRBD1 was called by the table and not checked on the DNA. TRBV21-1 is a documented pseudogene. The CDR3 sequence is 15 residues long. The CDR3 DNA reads TGTGCCAGCAGCAAAATAGGGCGGTGTGGAAACACCATATATTTT. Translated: CASSKIGRCGNTIYF.

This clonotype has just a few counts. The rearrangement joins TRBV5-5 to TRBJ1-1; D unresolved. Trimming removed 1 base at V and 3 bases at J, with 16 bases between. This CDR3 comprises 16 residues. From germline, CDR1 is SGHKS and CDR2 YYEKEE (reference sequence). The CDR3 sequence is CASSLFGSEGYTEAFF. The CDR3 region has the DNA TGTGCCAGCAGCTTGTTCGGTTCAGAAGGATACACTGAAGCTTTCTTT.

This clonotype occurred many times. This CDR3 is CASSQGRLDIHNEQFF. CDR3 DNA sequence: TGTGCCAGCAGCCAAGGCAGACTAGACATCCACAATGAGCAGTTCTTC. The V and J genes are TRBV3-1 and TRBJ2-1, with D tentatively TRBD2 (6 bases). Germline V CDR1 and CDR2: LGHDT, YNNKEL (reference sequence). V was cut by 1 base and J by 5 bases, with 15 bases left in between. This CDR3 has 16 amino acids.

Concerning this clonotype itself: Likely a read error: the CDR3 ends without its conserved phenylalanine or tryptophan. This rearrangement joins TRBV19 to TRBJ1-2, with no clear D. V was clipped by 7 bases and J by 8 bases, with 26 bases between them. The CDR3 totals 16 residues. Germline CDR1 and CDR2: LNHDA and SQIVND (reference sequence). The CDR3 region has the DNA TGTGCCAGTACCAATTCGAGAAGTTTATGGCTTGGAGGCTACACCCTC. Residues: CASTNSRSLWLGGYTL.

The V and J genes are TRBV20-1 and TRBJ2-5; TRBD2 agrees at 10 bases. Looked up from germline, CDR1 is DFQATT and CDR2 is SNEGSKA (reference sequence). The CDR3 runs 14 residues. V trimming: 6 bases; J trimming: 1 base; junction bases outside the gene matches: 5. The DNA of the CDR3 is TGCAGTGCCCCAGCGGGAGGGTCCCAAGAGACCCAGTACTTC. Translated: CSAPAGGSQETQYF.

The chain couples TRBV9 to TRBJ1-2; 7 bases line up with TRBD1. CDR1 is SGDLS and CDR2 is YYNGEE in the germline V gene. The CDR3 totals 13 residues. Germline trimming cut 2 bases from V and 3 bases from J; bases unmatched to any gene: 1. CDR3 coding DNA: TGTGCCAGCAGCGTCGACAGGGACTATGGCTACACCTTC. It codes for CASSVDRDYGYTF.

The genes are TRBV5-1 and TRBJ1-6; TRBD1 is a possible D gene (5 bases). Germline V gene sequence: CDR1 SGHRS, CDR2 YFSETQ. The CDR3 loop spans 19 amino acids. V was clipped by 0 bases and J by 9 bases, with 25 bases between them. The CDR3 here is CASSLVIVFGASPRSPLHF. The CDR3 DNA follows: TGCGCCAGCAGCTTGGTTATAGTCTTTGGGGCATCGCCGCGTTCACCCCTCCACTTT. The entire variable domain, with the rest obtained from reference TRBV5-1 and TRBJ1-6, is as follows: KAGVTQTPRYLIKTRGQQVTLSCSPISGHRSVSWYQQTPGQGLQFLFEYFSETQRNKGNFPGRFSGRQFSNSRSEMNVSTLELGDSALYLCASSLVIVFGASPRSPLHFGNGTRLTVT.

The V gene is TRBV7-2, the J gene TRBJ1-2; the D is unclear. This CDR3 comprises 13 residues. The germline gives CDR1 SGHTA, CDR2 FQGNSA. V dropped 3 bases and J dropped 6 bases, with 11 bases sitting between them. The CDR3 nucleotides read TGTGCCAGCAGCTTTTCCCCAGTTGATGGCTACACCTTC. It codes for CASSFSPVDGYTF.

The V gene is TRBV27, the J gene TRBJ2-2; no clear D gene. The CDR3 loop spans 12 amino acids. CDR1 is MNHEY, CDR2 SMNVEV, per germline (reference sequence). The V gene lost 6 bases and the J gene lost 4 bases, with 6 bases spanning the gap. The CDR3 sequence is CASSILTGELFF. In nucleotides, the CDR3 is TGTGCCAGCAGCATCCTCACCGGGGAGCTGTTTTTT.

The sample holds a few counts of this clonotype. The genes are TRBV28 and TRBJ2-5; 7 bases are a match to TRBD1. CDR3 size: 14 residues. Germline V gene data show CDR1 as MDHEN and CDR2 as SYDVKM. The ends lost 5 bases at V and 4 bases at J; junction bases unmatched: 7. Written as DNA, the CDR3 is TGTGCCAGCAGTCGACGACAGGGCTCAGAGACCCAGTACTTC. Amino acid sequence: CASSRRQGSETQYF.

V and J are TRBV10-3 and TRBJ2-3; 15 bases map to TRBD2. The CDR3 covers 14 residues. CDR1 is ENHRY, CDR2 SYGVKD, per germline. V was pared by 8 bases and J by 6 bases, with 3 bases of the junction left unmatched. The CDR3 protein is CAIGGTSGRDTQYF. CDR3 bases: TGTGCCATCGGGGGGACTAGCGGGAGGGATACGCAGTATTTT.